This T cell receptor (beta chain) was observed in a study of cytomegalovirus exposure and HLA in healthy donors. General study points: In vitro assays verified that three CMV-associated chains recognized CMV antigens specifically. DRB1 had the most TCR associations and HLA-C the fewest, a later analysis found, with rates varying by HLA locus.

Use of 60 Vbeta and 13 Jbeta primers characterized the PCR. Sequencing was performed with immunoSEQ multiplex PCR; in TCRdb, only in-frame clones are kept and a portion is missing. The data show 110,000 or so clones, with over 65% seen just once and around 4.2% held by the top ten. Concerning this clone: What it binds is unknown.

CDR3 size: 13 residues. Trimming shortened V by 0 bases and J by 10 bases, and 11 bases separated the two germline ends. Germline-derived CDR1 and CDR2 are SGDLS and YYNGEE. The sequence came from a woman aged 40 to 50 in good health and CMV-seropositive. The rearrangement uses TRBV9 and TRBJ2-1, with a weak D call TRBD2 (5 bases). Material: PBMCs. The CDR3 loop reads CASSVELESEQFF. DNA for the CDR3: TGTGCCAGCAGCGTAGAACTAGAATCGGAGCAGTTCTTC.